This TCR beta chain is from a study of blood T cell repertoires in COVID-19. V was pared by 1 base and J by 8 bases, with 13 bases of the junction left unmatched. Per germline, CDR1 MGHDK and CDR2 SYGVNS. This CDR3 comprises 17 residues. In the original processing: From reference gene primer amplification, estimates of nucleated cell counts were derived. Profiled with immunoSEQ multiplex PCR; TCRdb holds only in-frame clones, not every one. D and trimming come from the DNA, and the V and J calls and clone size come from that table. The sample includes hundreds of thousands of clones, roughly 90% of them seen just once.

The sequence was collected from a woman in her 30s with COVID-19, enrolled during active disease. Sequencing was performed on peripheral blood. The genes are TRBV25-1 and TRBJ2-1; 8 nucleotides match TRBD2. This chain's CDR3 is CASSEWSRGGSGYEQFF. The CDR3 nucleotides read TGTGCCAGCAGTGAATGGTCTCGCGGGGGGTCCGGGTATGAGCAGTTCTTC.